The entry below gives a single T cell receptor (beta chain) sequence along with its context. Its antigen is undetermined. This sample is part of a study of regulatory T cells in long-lasting Graves disease. The study's findings and limits: It was in persistent disease that TRBV28, TRBJ1-2 and TRBJ2-5 were favored.

Germline V gene lookup returns CDR1 MNHNS and CDR2 SASEGT. V was cut by 6 bases and J by 8 bases, with 16 bases left in between. The CDR3 consists of 13 residues. Sequencing libraries for TCR beta were prepared with iRepertoire HTBI primers and Arm-PCR of CDR3 regions. Using its own MiXCR run on the multiplex PCR reads, TCRdb lists one record per CDR3 protein. This table holds 520,000 or so distinct CDR3 sequences, 9.5% to 15% found once. As for time point: newly diagnosed GD, antithyroid drugs for less than 3 months. Isolated PBMC RNA provided the starting material for the TCR library. Patients were enrolled at an endocrinology department in Xi'an, China. The same sample was also studied in work on T cells in Graves' hyperthyroidism and ophthalmopathy. That publication notes: During a first-round RT-PCR of the TCR CDR3, the HTBI primer set was used.

The input for sequencing was peripheral blood mononuclear cells (PBMCs), taken at new diagnosis, from a patient treated with antithyroid drugs. This receptor was obtained from a woman aged 30 to 39 with Graves disease. The chain links TRBV6-1 to TRBJ1-2; D is unresolved. The CDR3 DNA sequence: TGTGCCAGCAGGGAGTCAGGTTCTTTCGGCTACACCTTC. Its translation is CASRESGSFGYTF.